Sequencing of this TCR beta chain was carried out in a study of blood T cell repertoires in COVID-19 (TCRdb year 2020). About the study as a whole: Samples from collaborators originated in the United States, Italy and Spain and spanned both the acute and convalescent phases of COVID-19. A freely available public database, intended as a resource for researchers studying the immune response to SARS-CoV-2, is where the repertoires were released. The samples were drawn from the first 160 participants of the ongoing ImmuneRACE study and from some 1,300 subjects provided by 6 global collaborators. The material from the prospective study consisted of cDNA or gDNA derived from T cells, B-cell-depleted T cells, or PBMCs. Sample metadata almost always included a de-identified subject ID, COVID-19 status, age in years and sex. Where available, HLA class I and class II types were taken from metadata supplied by the sample provider and were not determined by assay-based typing. The dataset comprised deeply sampled blood TCRbeta repertoires from subjects exposed to, actively infected with, or recovered from COVID-19.

A distance of 22 bases separates the germline ends of V and J, which lose 8 bases and 2 bases respectively. The CDR3, from cysteine to phenylalanine, totals 17 residues. Only the CDR3 DNA stays, 51 bases, in frame from base 1. CDR1 and CDR2, looked up from the germline V gene, are SGHDN and FVKESK. Summary of the overall study and its limitations: How much clinical and demographic metadata was included differed by source and by participant, and the metadata was provided uncurated.

At one collaborating source in Seattle, patients were enrolled during active infection and were followed longitudinally through the course of disease. Collaborating institutions collected whole blood in K2EDTA tubes following their own protocols. For TCRbeta analysis, collaborators shipped samples in one of three forms: frozen whole blood, isolated PBMCs, or DNA extracted from either of those sample types. As for this clone: No antigen is known for it. No base quality values were provided; no much bigger clone lies one nucleotide off.

TCRbeta CDR3 regions were amplified from genomic DNA using the immunoSEQ Assay, a bias-controlled multiplex PCR. In the authors' own workflow: Nucleated cell counts per sample were estimated from amplification of reference gene primers within the assay. Sequence reads were collapsed and filtered to measure the absolute abundance of every unique TCRbeta CDR3 rearrangement. For each sample, productive Simpson clonality was calculated as the square root of Simpson's diversity index across productive rearrangements. TCRdb stores this immuneACCESS table with in-frame sequences only. Part of the clones is absent; in the studies checked, under half of the shortfall reflects unresolved V genes, and no reason is known for the rest. Clonal size and the V and J genes are those of that table, whereas D and trimming came from the DNA. The sample yields about 300,000 clones; about nine tenths were counted once. The biggest ten clones account for 6.3% of the sample.

The clonotype originates from a woman in her forties or fifties with COVID-19, enrolled during active disease. The sequencing sample was made of peripheral blood. The V and J segments used are TRBV14 and TRBJ2-1; matching of 6 bases hints at TRBD2 as the D gene. The DNA sequence reads TGTGCCAGCTCCGCCGGGAGCCCAGGGAGTGCCTACAATGAGCAGTTCTTC. Protein translation: CASSAGSPGSAYNEQFF.